Detailed here is one TCR beta chain. Its antigen is not known. The assay was immunoSEQ multiplex PCR, and TCRdb's table has in-frame clones only and misses some. This sample has around 190,000 clones, with about 83% found just once. This record comes from a study of cytomegalovirus exposure and HLA in healthy donors. Study results and caveats: Most TCR sequences were uncommon, yet certain public TCRs appeared in many donors. The listing of roughly 160 TCR beta chains classed them as cytomegalovirus-associated.

The approximately 120-subject validation cohort, separate from the approximately 670-subject first cohort, included the donors. The sample taken for sequencing was PBMCs. The clonotype comes from a woman between 18 and 29 years old in good health and CMV-seronegative.

Here the CDR3 reads CASSLTRAGTLDRAWNTEAFF. DNA for the CDR3: TGTGCCAGCAGCTTGACACGCGCCGGGACCCTCGACAGGGCTTGGAACACTGAAGCTTTCTTT. This chain joins TRBV13 and TRBJ1-1, with 7 positions matching TRBD1. Trimming took 3 bases from V and 1 from J; bases not matched to a gene: 23. Germline values: CDR1 PRHDT, CDR2 FYEKMQ (reference sequence). The CDR3 extends over 21 amino acids.